This T cell receptor beta chain came from a study of Ad26.COV2.S vaccination and SARS-CoV-2 variants. This clone has just a few counts. Treatment indicated: about 20 received Ad26.COV2.S at low or high dose, single or two shots; about five received placebo; per-sample allocation not given. At day 63 after the first vaccine or placebo injection, samples were drawn. The assay was immunoSEQ multiplex PCR, and TCRdb's table has in-frame clones only and misses some. The sample holds hundreds of thousands of clones, 87% seen once. Germline V gene data show CDR1 as MGHRA and CDR2 as YSYEKL. The V end was cut by 3 bases, the J end by 3 bases, with 3 bases between. CDR3 size: 11 residues.

The chain couples TRBV4-1 to TRBJ2-7; D is undetermined. The TCR originated in a person aged 18-65 years who received the Ad26.COV2.S COVID-19 vaccine or a placebo. The sample consisted of peripheral blood, taken in a trial of Ad26.COV2.S vaccine versus placebo. The CDR3 region has the DNA TGCGCCAGCAGCCACCACTACGAGCAGTACTTC. Its protein is CASSHHYEQYF.